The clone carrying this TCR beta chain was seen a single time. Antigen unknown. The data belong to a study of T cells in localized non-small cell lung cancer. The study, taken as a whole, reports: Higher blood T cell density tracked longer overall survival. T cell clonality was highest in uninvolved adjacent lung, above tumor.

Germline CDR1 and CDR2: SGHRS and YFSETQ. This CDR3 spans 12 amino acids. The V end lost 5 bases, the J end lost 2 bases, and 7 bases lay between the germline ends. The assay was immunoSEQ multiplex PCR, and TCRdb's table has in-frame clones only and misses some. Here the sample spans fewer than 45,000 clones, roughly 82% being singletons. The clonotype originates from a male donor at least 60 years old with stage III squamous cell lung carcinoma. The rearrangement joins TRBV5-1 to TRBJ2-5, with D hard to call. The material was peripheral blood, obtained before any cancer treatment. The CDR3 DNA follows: TGCGCCAGCAGTGCCTTTCAAGAGACCCAGTACTTC. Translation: CASSAFQETQYF. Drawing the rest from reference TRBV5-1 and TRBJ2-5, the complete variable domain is KAGVTQTPRYLIKTRGQQVTLSCSPISGHRSVSWYQQTPGQGLQFLFEYFSETQRNKGNFPGRFSGRQFSNSRSEMNVSTLELGDSALYLCASSAFQETQYFGPGTRLLVL.